Each of the 13 T cell receptor beta chains below was sequenced from the same sample in a study of T cells in Graves' hyperthyroidism and ophthalmopathy. It was RNA transcripts that yielded the amplified TCR beta CDR3 regions. First-round RT-PCR of the TCR CDR3 relied on the HTBI primer set. A single record per CDR3 protein comes from TCRdb applying MiXCR to the multiplex PCR reads. Altogether roughly 380,000 distinct CDR3 sequences are present, about 15% being singletons, with the ten largest covering roughly 9.6%. Sequencing used blood. These receptors all stem from a woman in her sixties with Graves' hyperthyroidism.

This clonotype was detected many times. The chain carries TRBV6-1 and TRBJ2-7, with TRBD1 as a possible D gene (6 bases). Trimming stripped 6 bases from V and 7 bases from J, with 19 bases between. The germline gives CDR1 MNHNS, CDR2 SASEGT. This CDR3 comprises 14 residues. The DNA for the CDR3 is TGTGCCAGCAGCCACTGGGACACGGGCTTAGAGCAGTACTTC. Translation gives CASSHWDTGLEQYF.

The rearrangement links TRBV7-9 to TRBJ1-4; TRBD1 aligns across 9 bases. Germline values: CDR1 SEHNR, CDR2 FQNEAQ (reference sequence). This CDR3 has 14 amino acids. The junction had 4 bases not matched to a gene; V was cut back by 7 bases and J by 4 bases. CDR3 DNA sequence: TGTGCCAGCATCCAGGACAGGGGTAATGAAAAACTGTTTTTT. Translating gives CASIQDRGNEKLFF.

The rearrangement joins TRBV2 to TRBJ2-7; 7 bases line up with TRBD1. This CDR3 contains 12 residues. CDR1 and CDR2 (germline): SNHLY, FYNNEI. J lost 5 bases, V lost 5 bases, and 3 bases had no gene match. The CDR3 sequence: CASSTGTDEQYF. The CDR3 DNA follows: TGTGCCAGCAGTACCGGGACAGACGAGCAGTACTTC.

For this clonotype: A much larger clone differs by one base, so this may be a read error. The chain combines TRBV6-1 with TRBJ1-6, with D perhaps TRBD1 (6 bases). V lost 5 bases and J 7 bases, leaving 12 bases between the germline ends. The CDR3 extends over 14 amino acids. Germline V lookup: CDR1 MNHNS, CDR2 SASEGT. CDR3 residues: CASSHSGVNSPLHF. CDR3 in DNA: TGTGCCAGCAGTCACTCAGGGGTGAATTCACCCCTCCACTTT.

The J gene is TRBJ1-6, the V gene TRBV28; D might be TRBD1 (5 bases). CDR3 size: 14 residues. V gave up 6 bases and J gave up 7 bases, with 13 bases separating them. Germline loops: CDR1 MDHEN, CDR2 SYDVKM. In DNA, the CDR3 is TGTGCCAGCAGCTCTGCAGGGAGGAATTCACCCCTCCACTTT. Translation gives CASSSAGRNSPLHF.

This clonotype was seen ten or more times. Here the CDR3 reads CSARRRAGADTQYF. CDR3 DNA: TGCAGTGCCCGACGAAGGGCAGGGGCAGATACGCAGTATTTT. The J gene is TRBJ2-3, the V gene TRBV20-1; possible D gene TRBD1, 6 bases. Germline V gene lookup returns CDR1 DFQATT and CDR2 SNEGSKA (reference sequence). Trimming shortened V by 6 bases and J by 4 bases, and 17 bases separated the two germline ends. The CDR3 runs to 14 residues.

There are many counts of this clonotype. The chain links TRBV3-1 to TRBJ2-1, with 8 bases that match TRBD2. The CDR3 is made up of 16 amino acids. J was trimmed by 6 bases and V by 0 bases; bases with no gene match: 7. Germline values: CDR1 LGHDT, CDR2 YNNKEL (reference sequence). This CDR3 reads CASSQDQGLVGNEQFF. The CDR3 DNA sequence: TGTGCCAGCAGCCAAGATCAGGGACTAGTAGGCAATGAGCAGTTCTTC.

The chain recombines TRBV24-1 with TRBJ2-7; no reliable D call. The germline V gene has CDR1 KGHDR and CDR2 SFDVKD. V gave up 6 bases and J gave up 0 bases, with 5 bases separating them. CDR3 size: 12 residues. In DNA form, the CDR3 reads TGTGCCACCAGTCCGGACTCCTACGAGCAGTACTTC. Protein sequence: CATSPDSYEQYF.

The chain employs TRBV19 and TRBJ2-2; TRBD2 agrees at 8 bases. This CDR3 spans 14 amino acids. With V trimmed by 1 base and J by 5 bases, 0 bases remained unmatched. The germline V gene has CDR1 LNHDA and CDR2 SQIVND (reference sequence). The CDR3 DNA follows: TGTGCCAGTAGTATAGCGGGAGGGACCGGGGAGCTGTTTTTT. It codes for CASSIAGGTGELFF.

This clonotype has at least ten counts. The chain combines TRBV11-2 with TRBJ1-2, with 9 positions matching TRBD1. The V gene's germline CDR1 is SGHAT and CDR2 FQNNGV. This CDR3 has 15 residues. V was pared by 5 bases and J by 5 bases, with 9 bases of the junction left unmatched. The CDR3 DNA is TGTGCCAGCAGCCCGGCACAGGGGGCCTTTTATGGCTACACCTTC. Translation: CASSPAQGAFYGYTF.

This clonotype came up many times. In nucleotides, the CDR3 is TGCAGTGCGGTTGACTGGAGCTCCTACAATGAGCAGTTCTTC. Translating it yields CSAVDWSSYNEQFF. The chain employs TRBV20-1 and TRBJ2-1; D remains ambiguous. Germline values: CDR1 DFQATT, CDR2 SNEGSKA (reference sequence). The CDR3 covers 14 residues. V lost 6 bases to trimming and J lost 0 bases, with 12 bases between them.

This chain connects TRBV2 to TRBJ2-5; tentative D call: TRBD1 (5 bases). There are 12 residues in the CDR3. The germline V gene encodes CDR1 SNHLY and CDR2 FYNNEI. V was shortened by 7 bases and J by 0 bases, with 6 bases between the two germline ends. This CDR3 reads CASKTDQETQYF. In DNA form, the CDR3 reads TGTGCCAGCAAGACAGACCAAGAGACCCAGTACTTC.

This CDR3 is CASSSWTSGSSYEQYF. The CDR3 DNA reads as TGCGCCAGCAGCTCCTGGACTAGCGGGAGCTCCTACGAGCAGTACTTC. The genes are TRBV5-1 and TRBJ2-7, with 13 bases fitting TRBD2. The CDR3 runs to 16 residues. The V and J ends lost 3 bases and 0 bases, in that order; junction bases with no gene match: 3. Germline V gives CDR1 SGHRS, CDR2 YFSETQ.